These T cell receptor beta chains were read from a single sample in a study of blood T cell repertoires in COVID-19. Clones were read by immunoSEQ multiplex PCR, and TCRdb kept only the in-frame ones, dropping some. The data hold about 120,000 clones, with approximately 92% observed a single time. The sequencing sample was made of peripheral blood. Receptor source: a man aged 65-85 years with active or convalescent COVID-19. CDR3s include the opening cysteine and the closing phenylalanine or tryptophan. Each record gives: clone size, J gene, D gene, V gene, CDR3 protein, CDR3 DNA. A D gene is named only where the DNA matches it firmly. A row's size may be missing; if present it is once, few, many or a size class.

. TRBJ2-1 TRBD2 TRBV7-9 CASSSTSGRVNEQFF TGTGCCAGCAGCTCGACTAGCGGGAGGGTCAATGAGCAGTTCTTC
. TRBJ1-5 . TRBV11-2 CASSLGGVGNQPQHF TGTGCCAGCAGCTTAGGGGGGGTCGGCAATCAGCCCCAGCATTTT
. TRBJ2-3 TRBD2 TRBV28 CASSFAGGRYDTQYF TGTGCCAGCAGTTTCGCGGGAGGCCGCTACGATACGCAGTATTTT
. TRBJ1-1 TRBD1 TRBV6-5 CASAYRDRGEAFF TGTGCCAGCGCTTACCGGGACAGGGGTGAAGCTTTCTTT
. TRBJ2-2 TRBD2 TRBV5-1 CASSLAPGLADLGELFF TGCGCCAGCAGCTTGGCCCCGGGACTAGCGGACCTCGGGGAGCTGTTTTTT
. TRBJ2-1 TRBD2 TRBV6-6 CASSPGLAGEGPYNEQFF TGTGCCAGCAGTCCGGGACTAGCGGGAGAGGGGCCTTACAATGAGCAGTTCTTC
. TRBJ2-3 . TRBV27 CASAGERDTQYF TGTGCCAGCGCCGGCGAGCGCGATACGCAGTATTTT
. TRBJ2-7 TRBD1 TRBV19 CASSTRQGANEQYF TGTGCCAGTAGTACCCGACAGGGGGCCAACGAGCAGTACTTC
. TRBJ1-2 . TRBV5-1 CASHPGSGDGGYGYTF TGCGCCAGCCATCCAGGGTCGGGGGACGGCGGCTATGGCTACACCTTC
. TRBJ2-1 . TRBV19 CASIETPGLYNEQFF TGTGCCAGTATTGAAACACCGGGACTGTACAATGAGCAGTTCTTC
. TRBJ1-5 . TRBV28 CASSFGGPNSNQPQHF TGTGCCAGCAGTTTCGGGGGTCCGAATAGCAATCAGCCCCAGCATTTT
. TRBJ2-1 . TRBV5-1 CASSLRGSLYNEQFF TGCGCCAGCAGCTTGAGGGGGAGCTTGTACAATGAGCAGTTCTTC
. TRBJ2-2 . TRBV28 CASLSISGELFF TGTGCCAGCCTGTCAATCAGCGGGGAGCTGTTTTTT
. TRBJ2-1 . TRBV9 CASSVMAYNEQFF TGTGCCAGCAGCGTGATGGCTTACAATGAGCAGTTCTTC
. TRBJ2-1 TRBD2 TRBV5-4 CASSYWTSGPYNEQFF TGTGCCAGCAGCTATTGGACTAGCGGGCCCTACAATGAGCAGTTCTTC
. TRBJ1-6 . TRBV7-9 CASIRTDSNSPLHF TGTGCCAGCATCCGGACGGACAGTAATTCACCCCTCCACTTT
. TRBJ2-2 . TRBV9 CASSVGTGPGELFF TGTGCCAGCAGCGTAGGAACAGGGCCCGGGGAGCTGTTTTTT
. TRBJ2-1 . TRBV3-1/TRBV3-2 CASSQDLAGDDEQFF TGTGCCAGCAGCCAAGATCTAGCAGGGGACGATGAGCAGTTCTTC
. TRBJ1-5 . TRBV19 CASSPGLGSSNQPQHF TGTGCCAGTAGTCCCGGGCTGGGGAGTAGCAATCAGCCCCAGCATTTT
. TRBJ2-1 . TRBV9 CASSVQMDEQFF TGTGCCAGCAGCGTTCAGATGGATGAGCAGTTCTTC
. TRBJ2-7 TRBD1 TRBV25-1 CASSETTGVYEQYF TGTGCCAGCAGTGAAACAACAGGGGTCTACGAGCAGTACTTC
once TRBJ2-2 . TRBV3-1/TRBV3-2 CASSPRTASDPGELFF TGTGCCAGCAGCCCCCGGACAGCCTCCGACCCCGGGGAGCTGTTTTTT
. TRBJ1-2 TRBD1 TRBV18 CASSPAGGDDGYTF TGTGCCAGCTCACCAGCAGGGGGCGACGATGGCTACACCTTC
. TRBJ1-2 TRBD1 TRBV18 CASSPGTGPWGYTF TGTGCCAGCTCACCCGGGACAGGCCCCTGGGGCTACACCTTC
once TRBJ2-5 TRBD1 TRBV19 CASSGQVNHQEAQYF TGTGCCAGTAGTGGACAGGTAAACCACCAAGAGGCCCAGTACTTC
once TRBJ1-4 . TRBV19 CASRLQNLNNEKLFF TGTGCCAGTAGGTTACAGAATCTGAATAATGAAAAACTGTTTTTT
. TRBJ2-5 TRBD2 TRBV6-5 CASTRAGGGQETQYF TGTGCCAGCACGAGAGCGGGAGGAGGGCAAGAGACCCAGTACTTC
. TRBJ1-2 TRBD1 TRBV27 CASSGTGDVAGYTF TGTGCCAGCAGCGGGACAGGGGATGTGGCCGGCTACACCTTC
. TRBJ2-2 TRBD2 TRBV7-6 CASSPTSGRMSGELFF TGTGCCAGCAGCCCTACTAGCGGGAGGATGTCCGGGGAGCTGTTTTTT
. TRBJ2-2 TRBD2 TRBV5-1 CASRQDSGTSRTGELFF TGCGCCAGCAGGCAGGACTCCGGGACTAGCAGGACCGGGGAGCTGTTTTTT
. TRBJ1-4 . TRBV7-9 CASSSAEEKLFF TGTGCCAGCAGCTCCGCGGAGGAAAAACTGTTTTTT
. TRBJ1-3 . TRBV5-6 CASSHDGKMRGNTIYF TGTGCCAGCAGCCACGACGGAAAAATGAGGGGAAACACCATATATTTT
. TRBJ1-6 . TRBV21-1 CASSKGRGGVGNSPLHF TGTGCCAGCAGCAAGGGTCGAGGGGGGGTAGGTAATTCACCCCTCCACTTT
. TRBJ2-7 . TRBV3-1/TRBV3-2 CASSQETGTFGYEQYF TGTGCCAGCAGCCAAGAAACAGGGACCTTCGGATACGAGCAGTACTTC
once TRBJ1-2 . TRBV7-9 CASSDSEIGYTF TGTGCCAGCAGCGACTCGGAGATTGGCTACACCTTC
. TRBJ1-5 TRBD1 TRBV5-6 CASSFQTGDGQPQHF TGTGCCAGCAGCTTCCAGACAGGGGACGGTCAACCCCAGCATTTT
. TRBJ1-1 . TRBV2 CASFPHLSTEAFF TGTGCCAGTTTCCCTCACCTTAGCACTGAAGCTTTCTTT
. TRBJ2-7 . TRBV9 CASSPQQRTLYEQYF TGTGCCAGCAGCCCCCAGCAGCGGACCCTCTACGAGCAGTACTTC